Following are 25 T cell receptor beta chains from one sample sequenced in a study of blood T cells in healthy people across ages. Primers used in a second PCR of about 6 to 11 cycles were a sample-barcoded 5' primer and a J-beta primer mix. Each CDR3 protein is one row after TCRdb ran MiXCR on the 5' RACE reads. The sample has about 1.1 million distinct CDR3 sequences, more than 30% seen once; the top ten hold less than 15%. Sequenced: blood. These receptors were obtained from a man between 18 and 35 years old in good health.

The chain uses TRBV6-2 or TRBV6-3 and TRBJ1-5; TRBD1 matches 11 bases. The CDR3 contains 12 residues. Per the germline V gene, CDR1 is MNHEY and CDR2 is SVGEGT. The CDR3 loop is CGTGGPNQPQHF. The CDR3 coding sequence is TGTGGGACAGGGGGCCCCAATCAGCCCCAGCATTTT.

The rearrangement links TRBV24-1 to TRBJ1-1; tentatively, D is TRBD1 (5 bases). The CDR3 is made up of 13 amino acids. Germline values: CDR1 KGHDR, CDR2 SFDVKD. Trimming left V 5 bases short and J 1 base short, with 7 bases between. In nucleotides, the CDR3 is TGTGCCACCAGTGCAGGGTGGAACACTGAAGCTTTCTTT. Its translation: CATSAGWNTEAFF.

This clonotype was observed a handful of times. The rearrangement uses TRBV5-1 and TRBJ2-3; D is unresolved. The V end was cut by 3 bases, the J end by 4 bases, with 12 bases between. Germline V gives CDR1 SGHRS, CDR2 YFSETQ. The CDR3 extends over 14 amino acids. The CDR3: CASSYDRTADTQYF. Here the CDR3 DNA reads TGCGCCAGCAGCTACGATCGTACTGCAGATACGCAGTATTTT.

Details on this clonotype: A junction end diverges from the germline sequence, so it may reflect a read error. The chain employs TRBV19 and TRBJ1-5; maybe TRBD1 (5 bases). The CDR3 contains 16 residues. Germline V CDR1 and CDR2: LNHDA, SQIVND (reference sequence). DNA for the CDR3: TGTGCCGGTAGTACTACCGGGACGGCTAGCAATCAGCCCCAGCATTTT. It encodes CAGSTTGTASNQPQHF.

About this clonotype itself: A read error may explain this, as a much larger clone is one base away. The chain carries TRBV29-1 and TRBJ1-2; D might be TRBD1 (6 bases). The V gene's germline CDR1 is SQVTM and CDR2 ANQGSEA. The CDR3 has 13 amino acids. CDR3 residues: CSVDRGLGYDYTF. CDR3 nucleotide sequence: TGCAGCGTTGACAGGGGACTTGGCTATGACTACACCTTC.

A note on this clonotype: One end of the junction varies from germline; a read error may be responsible. The chain combines TRBV6-5 with TRBJ1-2; possibly TRBD1 for D (5 bases). The CDR3 is 15 residues long. The V gene's germline CDR1 is MNHEY and CDR2 SVGAGI. CDR3 sequence (DNA): TGTGCCGGCAGTTACACCGCGGGACGGACCTATGGCTACACCTTC. This codes for CAGSYTAGRTYGYTF.

The genes are TRBV27 and TRBJ1-5, with a weak D call TRBD1 (6 bases). Trimming took 6 bases from V and 3 from J, leaving 15 bases between them. This CDR3 contains 15 residues. Germline V gene sequence: CDR1 MNHEY, CDR2 SMNVEV (reference sequence). The CDR3 spells CASSSRGRNNQPQHF. CDR3 DNA sequence: TGTGCCAGCAGCTCGAGGGGGAGGAACAATCAGCCCCAGCATTTT.

This clonotype was found a few times. V usage is TRBV3-1 and J usage is TRBJ2-7; TRBD2 aligns across 7 bases. Germline values: CDR1 LGHDT, CDR2 YNNKEL (reference sequence). This CDR3 is 15 amino acids long. The V gene end was trimmed by 4 bases and the J gene end by 1 base; junction bases not matched to a gene: 7. The CDR3 sequence: CASSPILARSYEQYF. The CDR3 nucleotides are TGTGCCAGCAGCCCGATACTAGCGCGATCCTACGAGCAGTACTTC.

The V call is TRBV12-3 or TRBV12-4, the J call TRBJ1-4; TRBD1 is a possible D gene (6 bases). There are 12 residues in the CDR3. V dropped 6 bases and J dropped 8 bases, with 10 bases sitting between them. This chain's CDR3 is CASSPGQEKLFF. CDR3 sequence (DNA): TGTGCCAGCAGCCCCGGACAGGAAAAACTGTTTTTT.

This chain joins TRBV12-3 or TRBV12-4 and TRBJ2-1; 9 bases are shared with TRBD2. V lost 7 bases to trimming and J lost 0 bases; unmatched junction nucleotides: 4. CDR3 length: 15 amino acids. CDR3 sequence reads: CASKQAGGSYNEQFF. DNA of the CDR3: TGTGCCAGCAAACAAGCGGGGGGCTCCTACAATGAGCAGTTCTTC.

J is TRBJ2-2 and V is TRBV6-5, with D perhaps matching TRBD1 (5 bases). Germline CDR1 reads MNHEY; CDR2 reads SVGAGI. V was clipped by 4 bases and J by 7 bases, with 10 bases between them. The CDR3 extends over 13 amino acids. The CDR3 sequence: CASSFPQGGELFF. In nucleotides, the CDR3 is TGTGCCAGCAGTTTCCCTCAGGGCGGGGAGCTGTTTTTT.

This chain connects TRBV5-1 to TRBJ2-1; D unclear. This CDR3 has 16 amino acids. Germline V gene sequence: CDR1 SGHRS, CDR2 YFSETQ. The V gene lost 1 base and the J gene lost 4 bases, with 15 bases spanning the gap. CDR3 in DNA: TGCGCCAGCAGCTTGCTTGGGCAGGTAGCTTACAATGAGCAGTTCTTC. Translation gives CASSLLGQVAYNEQFF.

V gene TRBV10-3 combines with J gene TRBJ2-2, with TRBD2 identical over 7 bases. Germline V lookup: CDR1 ENHRY, CDR2 SYGVKD. V lost 4 bases, J lost 4 bases, and 6 bases stayed unmatched. CDR3 length: 15 amino acids. DNA for the CDR3: TGTGCCATCAGTGGCCCGGGGGGTAGCACCGGGGAGCTGTTTTTT. It codes for CAISGPGGSTGELFF.

The chain combines TRBV2 with TRBJ2-7; D unresolved. V was clipped by 2 bases and J by 0 bases, with 8 bases between them. CDR1 and CDR2 from the germline V gene are SNHLY and FYNNEI. The CDR3 is 14 residues long. The CDR3 DNA reads TGTGCCAGCAGTGAAAGAACGTCCTCCTACGAGCAGTACTTC. It is translated as CASSERTSSYEQYF. Drawing the rest from reference TRBV2 and TRBJ2-7, the complete variable domain is EPEVTQTPSHQVTQMGQEVILRCVPISNHLYFYWYRQILGQKVEFLVSFYNNEISEKSEIFDDQFSVERPDGSNFTLKIRSTKLEDSAMYFCASSERTSSYEQYFGPGTRLTVT.

This chain joins TRBV7-9 and TRBJ2-5; D remains unclear. The end of the DNA aligns better with TRBJ2-7, so the J call may be wrong. There are 14 residues in the CDR3. Germline values: CDR1 SEHNR, CDR2 FQNEAQ (reference sequence). The chain's CDR3 is CASSPQENWSEQYF. The CDR3 nucleotides are TGTGCCAGCAGCCCCCAGGAAAACTGGTCCGAGCAGTACTTC.

This clonotype was counted only a few times. The chain links TRBV20-1 to TRBJ1-1; maybe TRBD1 (5 bases). The CDR3 loop spans 14 amino acids. The germline V and J ends were trimmed by 0 bases and 5 bases, with 13 bases remaining between them. CDR1 is DFQATT and CDR2 is SNEGSKA in the germline V gene (reference sequence). The DNA of the CDR3 is TGCAGTGCTAGAGATTTTGCAGGGTCTACTGAAGCTTTCTTT. Protein sequence: CSARDFAGSTEAFF.

DNA for the CDR3: TGCAGTGCTAGGTTTCCGGTGGGCTATGGCTACACCTTC. This codes for CSARFPVGYGYTF. The rearrangement uses TRBV20-1 and TRBJ1-2; D ambiguous. Trimming removed 3 bases from V and 4 bases from J, with 12 bases in between. This CDR3 has 13 residues. The V gene's germline CDR1 is DFQATT and CDR2 SNEGSKA (reference sequence).

In its sample, this clonotype was seen a few times. V is TRBV9 and J is TRBJ2-1; the D gene is possibly TRBD1 (6 bases). With 3 bases removed from V and 6 bases from J, the gap between germline ends came to 13 bases. The CDR3 contains 14 residues. CDR1 and CDR2 from the germline V gene are SGDLS and YYNGEE. This chain's CDR3 is CASSETGWGNEQFF. The CDR3 DNA sequence: TGTGCCAGCAGCGAAACAGGGTGGGGCAATGAGCAGTTCTTC.

The chain couples TRBV9 to TRBJ2-1, with TRBD2 matching 11 bases. The end of the DNA is better explained by TRBJ2-7, so the J call may be wrong. The CDR3 extends over 17 amino acids. Germline V lookup: CDR1 SGDLS, CDR2 YYNGEE. As DNA, the CDR3 is TGTGCCAGCAGCGTCAGTCCCGGGACTAGCGGTGGCAATGAGCAGTACTTC. Protein sequence: CASSVSPGTSGGNEQYF.

Many counts were recorded for this clonotype. The chain joins TRBV4-3 to TRBJ2-2, with D unresolved. Between the trimmed V and J ends, which lost 8 bases and 1 base, there was a span of 14 bases. The CDR3 consists of 15 residues. Germline V gene lookup returns CDR1 LGHNA and CDR2 YSLEER. The CDR3 sequence is CASEETRRNTGELFF. CDR3 DNA: TGCGCCAGCGAAGAGACCCGTCGGAACACCGGGGAGCTGTTTTTT.

This chain uses TRBV7-8 with TRBJ1-5, with D possibly matching TRBD1 (5 bases). V was trimmed by 5 bases and J by 0 bases, leaving 14 bases between them. CDR1 and CDR2 from the germline V gene are SGHVS and FQNEAQ. This CDR3 contains 16 residues. Here the CDR3 reads CASSPYRSYSNQPQHF. CDR3 DNA sequence: TGTGCCAGCAGCCCATACAGGTCTTATAGCAATCAGCCCCAGCATTTT.

This clonotype was seen a handful of times. DNA of the CDR3: TGTGCCAGCAGTTCCCTGGGTCTGGGGTATGGCTACACCTTC. Translated, it gives CASSSLGLGYGYTF. The rearrangement joins TRBV27 to TRBJ1-2; no firm D call. The germline V gene has CDR1 MNHEY and CDR2 SMNVEV (reference sequence). Trimming took off 4 bases at V and 5 bases at J, with 14 bases between the two ends. CDR3 length equals 14 residues.

In its sample, this clonotype was seen a few times. The rearrangement uses TRBV4-3 and TRBJ1-2; 8 bases line up with TRBD1. The CDR3 has 15 amino acids. CDR1 and CDR2 (germline): LGHNA, YSLEER. The V and J ends lost 1 base and 3 bases, in that order; junction bases with no gene match: 4. In nucleotides, the CDR3 is TGCGCCAGCAGCCAAGCCCAGGGGGCGGACTATGGCTACACCTTC. This sequence encodes CASSQAQGADYGYTF.

This clonotype appeared a few times. V usage is TRBV14 and J usage is TRBJ2-5; TRBD1 aligns across 7 bases. V lost 4 bases and J lost 11; bases outside the gene matches: 10. This CDR3 comprises 13 residues. Germline V lookup: CDR1 SGHDN, CDR2 FVKESK. The CDR3 coding sequence is TGTGCCAGCAGCCCGGGACAGTACAATGAGCAGTACTTC. As protein: CASSPGQYNEQYF.

CDR3 loop: CASSLAPHRDYEQYF. Here the CDR3 DNA reads TGTGCCAGCAGCTTAGCCCCCCACAGGGACTACGAGCAGTACTTC. The chain joins TRBV7-8 to TRBJ2-7; weak D call: TRBD1 (6 bases). There are 15 residues in the CDR3. Trimming shortened V by 0 bases and J by 3 bases, and 12 bases separated the two germline ends. Germline V gene sequence: CDR1 SGHVS, CDR2 FQNEAQ.